The 8 T cell receptor beta chains below come from one sample, sequenced in a study of CD8 T cells in ankylosing spondylitis. Points from the study as a whole: A TCR beta motif of roughly 8 highly homologous variants appeared characteristic of ankylosing spondylitis blood.

The antigens these receptors bind are not known. Each CDR3 protein is one row after TCRdb ran MiXCR on the 5' RACE reads. The sample comprises some 85,000 distinct CDR3 sequences, roughly 8.8% of which are singletons, and approximately 29% rests with the top ten. Sample: blood, either unsorted or a sorted T cell fraction (not recorded which). These receptors were collected from a male donor with ankylosing spondylitis.

This clonotype was detected only a few times. This chain joins TRBV14 and TRBJ2-2; 16 nucleotides match TRBD2. V lost 1 base, J lost 7 bases, and 9 bases stayed unmatched. Germline CDR1 SGHDN, CDR2 FVKESK. CDR3 length: 19 residues. The CDR3 loop is CASSQATGLAGGPDGELFF. The CDR3 nucleotides read TGTGCCAGCAGCCAAGCAACGGGACTAGCGGGAGGGCCGGACGGGGAGCTGTTTTTT.

The chain joins TRBV14 to TRBJ2-3; 8 bases are shared with TRBD2. In germline, CDR1 is SGHDN, CDR2 FVKESK. The CDR3 has 16 residues. V lost 3 bases and J lost 0; bases outside the gene matches: 5. The CDR3 DNA sequence: TGTGCCAGCAGCCAGAATAGCGGGACTAGCACAGATACGCAGTATTTT. This sequence encodes CASSQNSGTSTDTQYF.

This clonotype has a count of ten or more. The CDR3 is CASSRRTDTQYF. The CDR3 nucleotides are TGTGCCAGCAGCCGCAGGACAGATACGCAGTATTTT. The chain combines TRBV12-3 or TRBV12-4 with TRBJ2-3, with no clear D. The CDR3 length is 12 residues. The V end lost 6 bases, the J end lost 3 bases, and 7 bases lay between the germline ends.

This clonotype came up many times. This chain connects TRBV7-9 to TRBJ2-7; D is unclear. In germline, CDR1 is SEHNR, CDR2 FQNEAQ (reference sequence). V was cut by 5 bases and J by 0 bases, with 11 bases left in between. This CDR3 region has 14 residues. CDR3: CASSETVSSYEQYF. In DNA, the CDR3 is TGTGCCAGCAGCGAAACTGTCAGCTCCTACGAGCAGTACTTC.

The sample holds a few counts of this clonotype. This chain connects TRBV5-1 to TRBJ1-1; D is possibly TRBD1 (5 bases). CDR3 length: 14 residues. Germline V lookup: CDR1 SGHRS, CDR2 YFSETQ. V lost 3 bases, J lost 7 bases, and 16 bases lay in between. In DNA, the CDR3 is TGCGCCAGCAGCTCCTACCGGGACTTGGATGAAGCTTTCTTT. It specifies CASSSYRDLDEAFF.

This clonotype showed up many times. CDR3 DNA: TGTGCCATCAGCACAGGTCCAGAGACAGGGAACGAGCAGTACTTC. Translating it yields CAISTGPETGNEQYF. The chain combines TRBV10-3 with TRBJ2-7; 7 bases are shared with TRBD1. J gave up 5 bases and V 6 bases, and 13 bases lay outside the gene matches. The V gene's germline CDR1 is ENHRY and CDR2 SYGVKD. The CDR3 covers 15 residues.

This clonotype was detected a few times. The chain uses TRBV14 and TRBJ2-7; 9 bases line up with TRBD2. Germline trimming cut 4 bases from V and 3 bases from J; bases unmatched to any gene: 10. CDR1 SGHDN and CDR2 FVKESK come from the germline V gene. The CDR3 runs to 16 residues. The CDR3 nucleotides are TGTGCCAGCAGCCCATCCGCCGGGACTAGCAGCTACGAGCAGTACTTC. Translated: CASSPSAGTSSYEQYF.

This clonotype was counted many times. The rearrangement uses TRBV27 and TRBJ1-2, with TRBD1 identical over 7 bases. The CDR3 has 15 amino acids. V was clipped by 2 bases and J by 0 bases; unmatched bases: 3. Looked up from germline, CDR1 is MNHEY and CDR2 is SMNVEV (reference sequence). The CDR3 DNA sequence: TGTGCCAGCAGTTTAGCTGGACAGGCTAACTATGGCTACACCTTC. Translation: CASSLAGQANYGYTF.